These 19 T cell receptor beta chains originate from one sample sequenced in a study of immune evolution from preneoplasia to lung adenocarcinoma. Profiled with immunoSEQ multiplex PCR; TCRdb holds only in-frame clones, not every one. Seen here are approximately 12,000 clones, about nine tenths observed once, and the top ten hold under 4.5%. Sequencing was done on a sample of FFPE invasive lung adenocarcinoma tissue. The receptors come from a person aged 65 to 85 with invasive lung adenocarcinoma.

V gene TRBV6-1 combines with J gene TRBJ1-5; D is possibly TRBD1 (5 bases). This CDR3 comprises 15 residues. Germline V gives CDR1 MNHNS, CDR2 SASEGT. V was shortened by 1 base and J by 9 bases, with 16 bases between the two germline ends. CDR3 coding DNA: TGTGCCAGCAGTGAAGGCCGGGACGGCCGTTGGCCCCAGCATTTT. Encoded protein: CASSEGRDGRWPQHF.

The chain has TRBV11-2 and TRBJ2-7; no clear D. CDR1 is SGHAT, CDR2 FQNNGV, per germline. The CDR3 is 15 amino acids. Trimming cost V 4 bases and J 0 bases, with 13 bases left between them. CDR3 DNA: TGTGCCAGCAGCTCAGGCAGGTTAATCTCCTACGAGCAGTACTTC. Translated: CASSSGRLISYEQYF.

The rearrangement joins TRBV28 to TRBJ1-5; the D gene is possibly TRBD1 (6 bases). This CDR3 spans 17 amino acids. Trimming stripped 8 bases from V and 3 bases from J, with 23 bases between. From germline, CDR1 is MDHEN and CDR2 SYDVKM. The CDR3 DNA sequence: TGTGCCAGCGGAATTTGGCAGGGGATTGGTGCCAATCAGCCCCAGCATTTT. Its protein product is CASGIWQGIGANQPQHF.

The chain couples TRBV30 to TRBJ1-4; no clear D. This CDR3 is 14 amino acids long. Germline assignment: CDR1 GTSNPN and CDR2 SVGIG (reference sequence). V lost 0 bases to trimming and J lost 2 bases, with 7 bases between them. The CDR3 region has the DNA TGTGCCTGGAGTGTTTCAGGCACTAATGAAAAACTGTTTTTT. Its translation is CAWSVSGTNEKLFF.

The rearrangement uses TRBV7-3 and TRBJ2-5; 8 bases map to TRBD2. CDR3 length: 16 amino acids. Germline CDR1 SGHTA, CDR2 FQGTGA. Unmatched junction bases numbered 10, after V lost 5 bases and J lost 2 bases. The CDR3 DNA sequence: TGTGCCAGCAGCCGGCGTGCTAGCGGGCTACAAGAGACCCAGTACTTC. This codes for CASSRRASGLQETQYF.

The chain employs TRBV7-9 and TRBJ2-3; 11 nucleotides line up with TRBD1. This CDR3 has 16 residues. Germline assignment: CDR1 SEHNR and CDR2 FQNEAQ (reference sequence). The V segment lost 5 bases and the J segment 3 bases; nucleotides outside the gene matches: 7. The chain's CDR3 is CASSRGTGGGTDTQYF. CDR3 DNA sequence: TGTGCCAGCAGCAGAGGGACAGGGGGGGGAACAGATACGCAGTATTTT.

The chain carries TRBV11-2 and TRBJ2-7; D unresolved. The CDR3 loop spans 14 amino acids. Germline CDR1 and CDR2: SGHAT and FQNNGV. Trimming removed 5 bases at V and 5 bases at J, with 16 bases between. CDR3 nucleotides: TGTGCCAGCAGCCCAAACCTTGTATCTAACGAGCAGTACTTC. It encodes CASSPNLVSNEQYF. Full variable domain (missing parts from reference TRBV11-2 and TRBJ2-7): EAGVAQSPRYKIIEKRQSVAFWCNPISGHATLYWYQQILGQGPKLLIQFQNNGVVDDSQLPKDRFSAERLKGVDSTLKIQPAKLEDSAVYLCASSPNLVSNEQYFGPGTRLTVT.

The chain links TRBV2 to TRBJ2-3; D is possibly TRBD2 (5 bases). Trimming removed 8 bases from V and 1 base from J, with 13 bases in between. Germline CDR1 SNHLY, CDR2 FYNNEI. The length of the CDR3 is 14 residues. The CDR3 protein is CASAEVIGTDTQYF. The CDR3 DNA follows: TGTGCCAGCGCGGAGGTTATAGGCACAGATACGCAGTATTTT.

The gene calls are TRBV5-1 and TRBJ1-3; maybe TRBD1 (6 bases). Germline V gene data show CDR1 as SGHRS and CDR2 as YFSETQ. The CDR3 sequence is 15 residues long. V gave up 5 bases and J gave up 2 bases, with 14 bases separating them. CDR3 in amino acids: CASSSQGVTGNTIYF. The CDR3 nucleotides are TGCGCCAGCAGTTCACAGGGCGTTACTGGAAACACCATATATTTT. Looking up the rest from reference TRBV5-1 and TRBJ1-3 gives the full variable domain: KAGVTQTPRYLIKTRGQQVTLSCSPISGHRSVSWYQQTPGQGLQFLFEYFSETQRNKGNFPGRFSGRQFSNSRSEMNVSTLELGDSALYLCASSSQGVTGNTIYFGEGSWLTVV.

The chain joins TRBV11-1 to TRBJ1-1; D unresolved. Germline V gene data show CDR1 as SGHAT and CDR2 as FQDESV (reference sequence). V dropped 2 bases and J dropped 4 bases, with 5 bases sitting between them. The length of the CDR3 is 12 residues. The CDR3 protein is CASSLSTTEAFF. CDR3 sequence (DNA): TGTGCCAGCAGCTTAAGCACCACTGAAGCTTTCTTT.

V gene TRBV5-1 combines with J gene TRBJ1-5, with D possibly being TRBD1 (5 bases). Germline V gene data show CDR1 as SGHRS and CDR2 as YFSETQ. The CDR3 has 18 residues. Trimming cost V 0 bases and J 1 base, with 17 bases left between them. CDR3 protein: CASSLEGPSLVSNQPQHF. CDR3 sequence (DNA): TGCGCCAGCAGCTTGGAGGGGCCCAGCCTAGTAAGCAATCAGCCCCAGCATTTT.

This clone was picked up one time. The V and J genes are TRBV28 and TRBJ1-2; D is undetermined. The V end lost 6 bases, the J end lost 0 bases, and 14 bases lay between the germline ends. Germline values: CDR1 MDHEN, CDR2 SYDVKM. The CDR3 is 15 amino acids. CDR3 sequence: CASRRDTLANYGYTF. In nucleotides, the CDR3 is TGTGCCAGCAGGAGAGATACTCTAGCTAACTATGGCTACACCTTC.

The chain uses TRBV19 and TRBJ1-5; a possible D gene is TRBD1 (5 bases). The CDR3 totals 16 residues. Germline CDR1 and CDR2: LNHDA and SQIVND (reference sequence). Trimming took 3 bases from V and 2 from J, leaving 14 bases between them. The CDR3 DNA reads TGTGCCAGTAGTATCGACCGGGTAGGGGGCAATCAGCCCCAGCATTTT. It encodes CASSIDRVGGNQPQHF.

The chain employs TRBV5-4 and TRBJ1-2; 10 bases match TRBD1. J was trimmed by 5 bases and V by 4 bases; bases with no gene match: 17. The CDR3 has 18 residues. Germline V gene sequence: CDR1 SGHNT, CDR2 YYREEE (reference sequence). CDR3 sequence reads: CASSIGDTGQGGLYGYTF. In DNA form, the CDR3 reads TGTGCCAGCAGCATTGGGGATACCGGACAGGGGGGGCTTTATGGCTACACCTTC.

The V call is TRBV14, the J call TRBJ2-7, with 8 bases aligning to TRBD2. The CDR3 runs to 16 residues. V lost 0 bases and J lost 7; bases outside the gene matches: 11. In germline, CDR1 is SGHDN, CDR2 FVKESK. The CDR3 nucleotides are TGTGCCAGCAGCCAAGATTTGGCGGGAGGTCTGCGGGAGCAGTACTTC. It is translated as CASSQDLAGGLREQYF.

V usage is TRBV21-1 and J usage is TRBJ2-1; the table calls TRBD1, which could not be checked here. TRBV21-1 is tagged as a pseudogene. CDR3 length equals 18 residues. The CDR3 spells CASSKKFHRGPRGNEQFF. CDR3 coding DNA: TGTGCCAGCAGCAAAAAGTTTCACAGGGGCCCGAGGGGCAATGAGCAGTTCTTC.

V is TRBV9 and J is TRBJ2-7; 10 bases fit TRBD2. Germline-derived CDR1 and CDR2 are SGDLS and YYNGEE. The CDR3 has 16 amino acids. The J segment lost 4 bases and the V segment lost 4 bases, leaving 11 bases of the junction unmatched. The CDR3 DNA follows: TGTGCCAGCAGCCTCACCGGGACTAGCGATATGTACGAGCAGTACTTC. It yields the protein CASSLTGTSDMYEQYF.

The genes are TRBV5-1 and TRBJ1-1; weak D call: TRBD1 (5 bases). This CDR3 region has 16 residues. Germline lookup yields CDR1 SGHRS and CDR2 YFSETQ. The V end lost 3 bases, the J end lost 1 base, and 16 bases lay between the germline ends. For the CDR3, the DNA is TGCGCCAGCAGCTCGGGACTCAAGGTTCAGAACACTGAAGCTTTCTTT. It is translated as CASSSGLKVQNTEAFF.

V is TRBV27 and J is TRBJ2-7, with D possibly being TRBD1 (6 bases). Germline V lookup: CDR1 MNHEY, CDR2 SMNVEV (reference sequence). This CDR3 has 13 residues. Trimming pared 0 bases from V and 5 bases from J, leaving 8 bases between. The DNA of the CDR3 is TGTGCCAGCAGTTTATCGAGGGACAACGAGCAGTACTTC. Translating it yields CASSLSRDNEQYF.